This T cell receptor (beta chain) was obtained from a study of regulatory T cells in long-lasting Graves disease. Study-level background: Persistent cases were those of Graves' disease that involved over 5 years of antithyroid drugs with positive TSH receptor antibodies.

Building the TCR beta libraries relied on iRepertoire HTBI primers, and CDR3 regions underwent Arm-PCR. TCRdb reanalysed the multiplex PCR reads using MiXCR and keeps one entry per CDR3 protein. This table has approximately 470,000 distinct CDR3 sequences, about 20% appearing once. Time point reported: persistent/refractory GD, antithyroid drugs over 5 years with positive TRAb. There was RNA extracted from PBMCs, and the TCR library was made from it. The CDR3 runs to 14 residues. V shed 4 bases, J shed 4 bases, and the junction held 7 bases outside the gene matches. Germline V gene sequence: CDR1 SGHRS, CDR2 YFSETQ. This clonotype was seen ten or more times.

The chain recombines TRBV5-1 with TRBJ2-7; 8 bases match TRBD1. The specimen comprised peripheral blood mononuclear cells (PBMCs), sampled when the disease was refractory, from a patient treated with antithyroid drugs. This receptor was obtained from a female donor with Graves disease. The CDR3 region is CASSRDDRGYEQYF. CDR3 in DNA: TGCGCCAGCAGCCGGGATGACAGGGGTTACGAGCAGTACTTC.